These 8 T cell receptor beta chains came from one sample sequenced in a study of T cell changes during pregnancy in multiple sclerosis (dated by TCRdb to between 2017 and 2020). Library construction relied on the immunoSEQ multiplex PCR assay. TCRdb mirrors the immuneACCESS table, restricted to in-frame sequences. Some clones are absent from its copies; in checked studies, under half trace to an unresolved V gene, and the reason for the others is unknown. Across this sample there are roughly 70,000 clones, with roughly 92% seen only once. The ten largest clones take up roughly 1.2% of the sample. The sequenced sample was peripheral blood, obtained in the third trimester of pregnancy. The receptors here all came from a female donor with multiple sclerosis, enrolled in a pregnancy study.

The gene calls are TRBV30 and TRBJ1-1, with D possibly matching TRBD1 (6 bases). V was shortened by 3 bases and J by 1 base, with 24 bases between the two germline ends. Per germline, CDR1 GTSNPN and CDR2 SVGIG (reference sequence). CDR3 length: 18 residues. The CDR3: CAWSISRQVGIGNTEAFF. The CDR3 DNA reads as TGTGCCTGGAGCATATCGAGACAGGTTGGAATCGGGAACACTGAAGCTTTCTTT.

The chain recombines TRBV5-1 with TRBJ2-5; 9 positions match TRBD1. V lost 5 bases, J lost 5 bases, and 7 bases stayed unmatched. Germline V lookup: CDR1 SGHRS, CDR2 YFSETQ. This CDR3 has 14 amino acids. Here the CDR3 reads CASRSRQGEETQYF. The CDR3 DNA reads TGCGCCAGCAGATCGAGACAGGGGGAGGAGACCCAGTACTTC. The full variable domain, its missing parts supplied by reference TRBV5-1 and TRBJ2-5, is KAGVTQTPRYLIKTRGQQVTLSCSPISGHRSVSWYQQTPGQGLQFLFEYFSETQRNKGNFPGRFSGRQFSNSRSEMNVSTLELGDSALYLCASRSRQGEETQYFGPGTRLLVL.

This chain links TRBV5-6 with TRBJ1-1, with 8 bases that match TRBD1. The junction had 6 bases not matched to a gene; V was cut back by 3 bases and J by 5 bases. Per the germline V gene, CDR1 is SGHDT and CDR2 is YYEEEE. The CDR3 consists of 14 residues. CDR3 coding DNA: TGTGCCAGCAGCTCCCCAGGGGGCAGTACTGAAGCTTTCTTT. Protein sequence: CASSSPGGSTEAFF.

The gene calls are TRBV4-1 and TRBJ2-5, with D possibly being TRBD2 (6 bases). Germline V gene data show CDR1 as MGHRA and CDR2 as YSYEKL. The CDR3 runs 16 residues. The V end lost 4 bases, the J end lost 3 bases, and 18 bases lay between the germline ends. CDR3 DNA sequence: TGCGCCAGCAGCCCTGGATCCGGGACTCAGAAAGAGACCCAGTACTTC. Translating it yields CASSPGSGTQKETQYF.

V is TRBV6-1 and J is TRBJ2-5, with 12 bases identical to TRBD1. The length of the CDR3 is 15 residues. Trimming cost V 6 bases and J 4 bases; bases outside gene matches: 6. Germline V gives CDR1 MNHNS, CDR2 SASEGT. This chain's CDR3 is CASSGDRGRGETQYF. The CDR3 DNA reads TGTGCCAGCAGCGGGGACAGGGGGCGAGGAGAGACCCAGTACTTC.

This clone was seen only once. The chain carries TRBV27 and TRBJ2-1; D possibly corresponds to TRBD1 (6 bases). Germline V gene sequence: CDR1 MNHEY, CDR2 SMNVEV (reference sequence). The ends were cut back, 5 bases at V and 7 bases at J, with 15 bases in the middle. The CDR3 totals 14 residues. For the CDR3, the DNA is TGTGCCAGCAGTACAAACAGGGTTTATAATGAGCAGTTCTTC. This sequence encodes CASSTNRVYNEQFF.

This chain links TRBV9 with TRBJ1-2, with D possibly matching TRBD1 (5 bases). CDR3 length: 14 amino acids. Germline assignment: CDR1 SGDLS and CDR2 YYNGEE. V was pared by 3 bases and J by 6 bases, with 15 bases between. This CDR3 reads CASSAGDSLNGYTF. CDR3 in DNA: TGTGCCAGCAGCGCGGGGGATTCTCTAAATGGCTACACCTTC.

The genes are TRBV10-2 and TRBJ2-3; D not resolved. The V gene's germline CDR1 is WSHSY and CDR2 SAAADI. The CDR3 is made up of 15 amino acids. The V and J ends lost 3 bases and 0 bases respectively, with 10 bases between them. The CDR3 loop is CASSDDTSSTDTQYF. In DNA form, the CDR3 reads TGCGCCAGCAGTGATGACACTTCTAGCACAGATACGCAGTATTTT.